Described below is a single T cell receptor (beta chain) sequence and its context. The target antigen is unknown. The sample belongs to a study of T cell responses to AZD1222 COVID-19 vaccine. Overall study results and limits: After two AZD1222 doses, spike-specific TCR breadth and depth rose versus day 0.

Trimming pared 9 bases from V and 7 bases from J, leaving 15 bases between. CDR3 length equals 12 residues. Germline CDR1 and CDR2: KGHDR and SFDVKD. The method was immunoSEQ multiplex PCR; TCRdb's version includes in-frame clones alone and lacks a portion of them. The sample contains 150,000 to 200,000 clones, about nine tenths of which appear only once. The source was peripheral blood, collected 28 days after the second AZD1222 dose. The receptor's source is an adult who received the AZD1222 COVID-19 vaccine. The genes are TRBV24-1 and TRBJ2-7; D is uncertain. CDR3 in amino acids: CATSRAHEEQYF. CDR3 DNA sequence: TGTGCCACCTCTCGGGCCCATGAGGAGCAGTACTTC.